These 9 T cell receptor beta chains originate from one sample sequenced in a study of blood T cell repertoires in COVID-19. Assay: immunoSEQ multiplex PCR; the TCRdb copy retains only in-frame clones and omits some. The sample records some 220,000 clones, 88% being singletons. Material for sequencing was PBMCs or T cells enriched from blood (not recorded which). Receptor source: a woman in her thirties who had recovered from COVID-19.

The V gene is TRBV20-1, the J gene TRBJ1-2, with D tentatively TRBD1 (5 bases). With 5 bases removed from V and 4 bases from J, the gap between germline ends came to 8 bases. The CDR3 spans 11 residues. CDR1 and CDR2 (germline): DFQATT, SNEGSKA (reference sequence). The CDR3 loop is CSAPDSYGYTF. The CDR3 DNA reads as TGCAGTGCTCCAGACAGCTATGGCTACACCTTC.

The chain links TRBV18 to TRBJ1-5, with D unresolved. Germline V gene lookup returns CDR1 KGHSH and CDR2 LQKENI. The CDR3 spans 14 residues. The V and J ends lost 6 bases and 4 bases respectively, with 13 bases between them. The CDR3 protein is CASSTGNNNQPQHF. In nucleotides, the CDR3 is TGTGCCAGCTCTACCGGGAACAATAATCAGCCCCAGCATTTT.

This clone was seen a single time. The V gene is TRBV7-2, the J gene TRBJ2-3; 7 positions agree with TRBD2. The CDR3 contains 19 residues. V dropped 6 bases and J dropped 1; count of bases not matched to a gene: 19. Per the germline V gene, CDR1 is SGHTA and CDR2 is FQGNSA. CDR3 region: CASRGSGGGPPLGTDTQYF. DNA for the CDR3: TGTGCCAGCAGGGGCTCTGGCGGGGGTCCCCCTCTAGGCACAGATACGCAGTATTTT.

The chain couples TRBV7-2 to TRBJ1-5; weak D call: TRBD1 (5 bases). V gave up 5 bases and J gave up 5 bases, with 16 bases separating them. Per the germline V gene, CDR1 is SGHTA and CDR2 is FQGNSA. The CDR3 has 15 residues. This CDR3 is CASSPRVTAYQPQHF. CDR3 bases: TGTGCCAGCAGCCCAAGGGTGACAGCCTATCAGCCCCAGCATTTT.

In nucleotides, the CDR3 is TGTGCCAGCAGTGAAATAGCGGGGGGGCCCTACGAGCAGTACTTC. Translated: CASSEIAGGPYEQYF. The chain employs TRBV6-1 and TRBJ2-7; TRBD2 matches 11 bases. Germline V CDR1 and CDR2: MNHNS, SASEGT. CDR3 length equals 15 residues. The V segment lost 2 bases and the J segment 2 bases; nucleotides outside the gene matches: 2.

The V call is TRBV11-2, the J call TRBJ2-5; 7 positions agree with TRBD2. This CDR3 region has 16 residues. CDR1 is SGHAT, CDR2 FQNNGV, per germline. The V segment lost 5 bases and the J segment 5 bases; nucleotides outside the gene matches: 14. Here the CDR3 DNA reads TGTGCCAGCAGCACCGGACCCGCGGGGGATGGGGAGACCCAGTACTTC. Translated: CASSTGPAGDGETQYF.

This rearrangement joins TRBV4-2 to TRBJ1-1; no clear D gene. CDR3 length equals 12 residues. V dropped 8 bases and J dropped 2 bases, with 9 bases sitting between them. CDR1 and CDR2 (germline): LGHNA, YNFKEQ. CDR3 bases: TGTGCCAGCGGAGACGGAAACACTGAAGCTTTCTTT. It is translated as CASGDGNTEAFF.

The gene calls are TRBV12-3 or TRBV12-4 and TRBJ2-5, with D possibly being TRBD1 (5 bases). This CDR3 spans 13 amino acids. The V end was cut by 8 bases, the J end by 2 bases, with 12 bases between. CDR3 amino acids: CASGGQPQETQYF. The CDR3 nucleotides read TGTGCCAGCGGCGGACAACCTCAAGAGACCCAGTACTTC.

The rearrangement uses TRBV7-9 and TRBJ1-3; 9 positions match TRBD1. The length of the CDR3 is 19 residues. CDR1 is SEHNR and CDR2 is FQNEAQ in the germline V gene (reference sequence). The V and J ends lost 5 bases and 0 bases, in that order; junction bases with no gene match: 14. CDR3 coding DNA: TGTGCCAGCAGCACCCCGGGACAGGGCAAGACCCCCTCTGGAAACACCATATATTTT. Protein: CASSTPGQGKTPSGNTIYF.